The clone carrying this T cell receptor beta chain showed up many times. Antigen specificity is unknown. These data are taken from a study of T cells in Graves' hyperthyroidism and ophthalmopathy. Broader study findings: Blood held most thyroid clonotypes expanded above 0.001 frequency.

The V gene lost 2 bases and the J gene lost 2 bases, with 12 bases spanning the gap. This CDR3 is 15 amino acids long. Germline loops: CDR1 SEHNR, CDR2 FQNEAQ (reference sequence). The CDR3 regions of TCR beta were amplified from RNA transcripts. Carried out on the TCR CDR3, a first-round RT-PCR used the HTBI primer set. TCRdb reprocessed the multiplex PCR reads with MiXCR, giving one entry per CDR3 protein. Of hundreds of thousands of distinct CDR3 sequences in the sample, 35% were seen once. This receptor was taken from a woman in her thirties or forties with Graves' hyperthyroidism. The chain recombines TRBV7-9 with TRBJ1-2, with D unclear. Material for sequencing was blood. Here the CDR3 reads CASSLTPQTNYGYTF. The CDR3 DNA sequence: TGTGCCAGCAGCTTAACGCCTCAGACCAACTATGGCTACACCTTC.